This T cell receptor (beta chain) was identified during a study of blood T cells in healthy people across ages. Study-wide findings and caveats: Naive CD4+ cells and diversity were both higher in long-lived donors than in aged donors. Naive T cell percentage showed a strong correlation with the diversity of TCR beta. Unknown CMV status may confound age-related changes in expanded clones.

This clonotype came up a few times. Antigen unknown. CDR1 and CDR2 (germline): MNHNS, SASEGT. Unmatched junction bases numbered 5, after V lost 4 bases and J lost 2 bases. CDR3 length equals 15 residues. It was with a sample-barcoded 5' primer and a J-beta primer mix that a second PCR of roughly 7 to 11 cycles was run. Every molecule of cDNA carried a tag from a template-switch adaptor with 12 random nucleotides. TCRdb ran MiXCR on the 5' RACE reads and lists one entry per CDR3 protein. The table includes approximately 730,000 distinct CDR3 sequences, less than 70% detected once. The sequence came from a man older than 75 in good health. Sequencing input: blood. The V call is TRBV6-1, the J call TRBJ2-1, with 7 bases lining up with TRBD2. The CDR3 is CASSANAGAYNEQFF. In DNA form, the CDR3 reads TGTGCCAGCAGTGCCAACGCGGGGGCCTACAATGAGCAGTTCTTC.